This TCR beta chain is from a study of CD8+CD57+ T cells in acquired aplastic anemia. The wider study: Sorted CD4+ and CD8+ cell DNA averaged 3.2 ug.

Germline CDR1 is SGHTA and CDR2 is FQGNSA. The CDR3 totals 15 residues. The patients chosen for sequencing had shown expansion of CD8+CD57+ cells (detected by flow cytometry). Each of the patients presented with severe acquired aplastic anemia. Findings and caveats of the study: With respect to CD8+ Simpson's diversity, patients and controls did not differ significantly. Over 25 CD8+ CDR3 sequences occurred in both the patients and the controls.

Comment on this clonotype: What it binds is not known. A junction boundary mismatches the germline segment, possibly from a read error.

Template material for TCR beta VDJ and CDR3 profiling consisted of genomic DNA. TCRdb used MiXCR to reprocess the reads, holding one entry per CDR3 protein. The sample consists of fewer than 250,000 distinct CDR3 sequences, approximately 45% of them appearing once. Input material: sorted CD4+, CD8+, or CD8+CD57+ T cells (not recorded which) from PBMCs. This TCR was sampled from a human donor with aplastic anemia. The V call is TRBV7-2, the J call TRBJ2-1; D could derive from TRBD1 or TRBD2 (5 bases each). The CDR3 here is CASSDPGAENNEQLF. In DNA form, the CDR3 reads TGTGCCAGCAGCGATCCCGGGGCAGAAAACAATGAGCAGCTCTTC. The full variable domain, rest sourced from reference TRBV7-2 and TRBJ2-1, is GAGVSQSPSNKVTEKGKDVELRCDPISGHTALYWYRQSLGQGLEFLIYFQGNSAPDKSGLPSDRFSAERTGGSVSTLTIQRTQQEDSAVYLCASSDPGAENNEQLFGPGTRLTVL.